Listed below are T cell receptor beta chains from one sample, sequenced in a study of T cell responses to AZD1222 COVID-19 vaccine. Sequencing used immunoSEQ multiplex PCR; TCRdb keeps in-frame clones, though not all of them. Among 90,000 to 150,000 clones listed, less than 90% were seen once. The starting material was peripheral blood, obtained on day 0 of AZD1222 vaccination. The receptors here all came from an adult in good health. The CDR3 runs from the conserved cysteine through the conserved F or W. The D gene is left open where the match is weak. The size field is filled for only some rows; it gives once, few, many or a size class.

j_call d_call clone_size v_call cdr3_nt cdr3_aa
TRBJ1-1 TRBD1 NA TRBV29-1 TGCAGCGCTCAATTGGGGACAGGGACAACTGAAGCTTTCTTT CSAQLGTGTTEAFF
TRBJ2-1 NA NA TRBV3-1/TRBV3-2 TGTGCCAGCAGCCAAACTTGGGGCTCCTACAATGAGCAGTTCTTC CASSQTWGSYNEQFF
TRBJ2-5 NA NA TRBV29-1 TGCAGCGTTCGACCGCAAGAGACCCAGTACTTC CSVRPQETQYF
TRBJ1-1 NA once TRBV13 TGTGCCAGCAGCTCCCTACAGGGAGCTTTCTTT CASSSLQGAFF
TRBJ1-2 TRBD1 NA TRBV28 TGTGCCAGCAGGACTGGGACAGTCTATGGCTACACCTTC CASRTGTVYGYTF
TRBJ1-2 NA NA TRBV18 TGTGCCAGCTCCCCCGACAGCATCTATGGCTACACCTTC CASSPDSIYGYTF
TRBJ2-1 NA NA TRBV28 TGTGCCAGCAGTTTCCAGGGCAGGGGACAACACAATGAGCAGTTCTTC CASSFQGRGQHNEQFF
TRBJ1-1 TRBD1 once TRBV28 TGTGCCAGCAGTTTCACCGGACAGGGTGGGAACACTGAAGCTTTCTTT CASSFTGQGGNTEAFF
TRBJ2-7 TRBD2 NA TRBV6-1 TGTGCCAGCAGTGAAGGGACTAGCGGGAGGCCGGGGGAGCAGTACTTC CASSEGTSGRPGEQYF
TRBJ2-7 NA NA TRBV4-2 TGTGCCAGCAGCCAAGATCCCCGAAACTACGAGCAGTACTTC CASSQDPRNYEQYF
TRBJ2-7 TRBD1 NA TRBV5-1 TGCGCCAGCAGCTGGTTGACAGGGGGCGCCGAGCAGTACTTC CASSWLTGGAEQYF
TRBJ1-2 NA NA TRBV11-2 TGTGCCAGCAGCCGGGACGTCTCCTATGGCTACACCTTC CASSRDVSYGYTF
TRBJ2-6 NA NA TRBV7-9 TGTGCCAGCAGCTTAGTTGGGGCCAACGTCCTGACTTTC CASSLVGANVLTF
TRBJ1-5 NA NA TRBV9 TGTGCCAGCAGCGTAGACGGCTATAGCAATCAGCCCCAGCATTTT CASSVDGYSNQPQHF
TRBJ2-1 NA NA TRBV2 TGTGCCAGCCGCGGCACATCCTACAATGAGCAGTTCTTC CASRGTSYNEQFF
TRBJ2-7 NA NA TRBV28 TGTGCCAGCACCACCGGGACAAGATCCTACGAGCAGTACTTC CASTTGTRSYEQYF
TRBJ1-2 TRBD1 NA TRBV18 TGTGCCAGCTCAGAATCAGGGGGCGCGGGATATGGCTACACCTTC CASSESGGAGYGYTF
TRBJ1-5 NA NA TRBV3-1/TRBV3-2 TGTGCCAGCAGCCAAGATCGGGCCCAGCCCCAGCATTTT CASSQDRAQPQHF
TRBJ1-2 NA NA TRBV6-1 TGTGCCAGCAGTGAAATGATAGTAGCTGGGAGGGGCGGCTATGGCTACACCTTC CASSEMIVAGRGGYGYTF
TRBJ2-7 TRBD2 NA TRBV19 TGTGCCAGTAGTATAAGGGAGGGTGCCTACGAGCAGTACTTC CASSIREGAYEQYF
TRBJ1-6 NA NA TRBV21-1 TGTGCCAGCAGCAAAGTTCGGAGTCTTAATTCACCCCTCCACTTT CASSKVRSLNSPLHF
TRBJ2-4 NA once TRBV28 TGTGCCAGCAGGCCCTCGGTGGGGATTCAGTACTTC CASRPSVGIQYF
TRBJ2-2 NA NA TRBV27 TGTGCCAGCGGCGGGACGAACACCGGGGAGCTGTTTTTT CASGGTNTGELFF
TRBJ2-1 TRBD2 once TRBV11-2 TGTGCCAGCAGCTCCAGTGGGGGGGGACTCACCTACAATGAGCAGTTCTTC CASSSSGGGLTYNEQFF
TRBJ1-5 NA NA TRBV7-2 TGTGCCAGCAGCCCTCGGGACAATCAGCCCCAGCATTTT CASSPRDNQPQHF
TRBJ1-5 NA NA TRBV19 TGTGCCAGTAGTCAGAGACAGGTGCAGCCCCAGCATTTT CASSQRQVQPQHF
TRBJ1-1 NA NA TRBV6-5 TGTGCCAGCAGGCCCTACACGGACTTGAACACTGAAGCTTTCTTT CASRPYTDLNTEAFF
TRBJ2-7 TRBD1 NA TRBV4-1 TGCGCCAGCAGCCACCTAGACAGGGATTCCTACGAGCAGTACTTC CASSHLDRDSYEQYF
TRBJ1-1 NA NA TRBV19 TGTGCCAGTAGTATTTCAAGGGGTGAAGCTTTCTTT CASSISRGEAFF
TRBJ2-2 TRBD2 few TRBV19 TGTGCCAGCTATCCCCGGGCAGCGGGAGGGCGAACCGGGGAGCTGTTTTTT CASYPRAAGGRTGELFF
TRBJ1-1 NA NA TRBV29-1 TGCAGCGTCCTACTTGCAGGGGTGAACACTGAAGCTTTCTTT CSVLLAGVNTEAFF
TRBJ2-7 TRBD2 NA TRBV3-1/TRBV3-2 TGTGCCAGCAGCCAAGGGGCCACTAGCGTAATGCCCTACGAGCAGTACTTC CASSQGATSVMPYEQYF
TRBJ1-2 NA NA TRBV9 TGTGCCAGCAGCGTAGTTCCCGGCAAAAACTATGGCTACACCTTC CASSVVPGKNYGYTF
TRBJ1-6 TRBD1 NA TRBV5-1 TGCGCCAGCAGCTTGGCCCCGGGACAGATAAATTCACCCCTCCACTTT CASSLAPGQINSPLHF
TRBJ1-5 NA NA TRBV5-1 TGCGCCAGCAGCTTGGGAGATTATAGCAATCAGCCCCAGCATTTT CASSLGDYSNQPQHF
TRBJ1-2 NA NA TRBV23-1 TGCGCCAGCAGTCAGGTTCCCTATGGCTACACCTTC CASSQVPYGYTF
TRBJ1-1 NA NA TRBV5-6 TGTGCCAGCAGCCCCACGGGCAGGGCTGCTTTCTTT CASSPTGRAAFF
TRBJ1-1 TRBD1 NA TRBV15 TGTGCCACCAGCAGAGCGGCCACAGGGGGTCGGGCTGAAGCTTTCTTT CATSRAATGGRAEAFF
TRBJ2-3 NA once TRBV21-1 TGTGCCAGCAGCAAAGTCAGTGTAGCGGGAGAGATACTCACAAATACGCAGTATTTT CASSKVSVAGEILTNTQYF
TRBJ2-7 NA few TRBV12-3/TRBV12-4 TGTGCCAGCAGTTTCGGGGGATCCTACGAGCAGTACTTC CASSFGGSYEQYF
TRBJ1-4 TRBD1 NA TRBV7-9 TGTGCCAGCAGTAGGGGACAGAATGAAAAACTGTTTTTT CASSRGQNEKLFF
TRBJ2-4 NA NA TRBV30 TGTGCCTGGAGTGCAGGGGTACAAAACATTCAGTACTTC CAWSAGVQNIQYF
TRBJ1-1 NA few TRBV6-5 TGTGCCAGCAACCTCGCCGGCAGTCACACTGAAGCTTTCTTT CASNLAGSHTEAFF
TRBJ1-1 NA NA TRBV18 TGTGCCAGCTCACCACTCAACACGGGAGACACTGAAGCTTTCTTT CASSPLNTGDTEAFF
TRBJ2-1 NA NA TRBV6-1 TGTGCCAGCAGTGAAAATGAGTCCTTGCGGTTCTTC CASSENESLRFF
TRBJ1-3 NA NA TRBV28 TGTGCCACCGGGGCCCTTGAGAACACCATATATTTT CATGALENTIYF
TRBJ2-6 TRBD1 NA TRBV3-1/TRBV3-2 TGTGCCAGCAGCCAAGGGACAGGCCTCTCTGGGGCCAACGTCCTGACTTTC CASSQGTGLSGANVLTF
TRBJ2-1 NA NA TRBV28 TGTGCCAGCAGACCTATGGGGGGATCCTACAATGAGCAGTTCTTC CASRPMGGSYNEQFF
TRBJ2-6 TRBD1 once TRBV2 TGTGCCAGCAGTTCGGACAGGGGGCCCTCCCACGTCCTGACTTTC CASSSDRGPSHVLTF
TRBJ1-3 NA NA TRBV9 TGTGCCAGCAGCGTAACATCTGGAAACACCATATATTTT CASSVTSGNTIYF
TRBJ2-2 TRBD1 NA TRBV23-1 TGCGCCAGCAGTCAATCGGACAGGGGTATAGCCACCGGGGAGCTGTTTTTT CASSQSDRGIATGELFF
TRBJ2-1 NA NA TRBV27 TGTGCCGCGGGGGCAGGCTACAATGAGCAGTTCTTC CAAGAGYNEQFF
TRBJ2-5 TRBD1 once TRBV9 TGTGCCAGCAGTCAAGGGCCAGGGGGAGAGACCCAGTACTTC CASSQGPGGETQYF
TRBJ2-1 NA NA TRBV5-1 TGCGCCAGCAGCTCTGGAGGTTTTAGAGAGCAGTTCTTC CASSSGGFREQFF
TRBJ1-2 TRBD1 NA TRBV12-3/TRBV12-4 TGTGCCATACAGGGGGCGAGGGGCTACACCTTC CAIQGARGYTF